This T cell receptor beta chain was obtained from a study of radiotherapy plus CTLA-4 blockade in lung cancer. Germline V gene data show CDR1 as SQVTM and CDR2 as ANQGSEA. This CDR3 spans 13 amino acids. V shed 6 bases and J shed 3 bases, with 12 bases lying between them. The data were produced by immunoSEQ multiplex PCR, yet TCRdb's version contains in-frame clones alone and is incomplete. The sample includes 80,000 to 100,000 clones, approximately 72% of them seen just once. Sample: peripheral blood, taken from a patient treated with radiotherapy plus ipilimumab. The J gene is TRBJ1-3, the V gene TRBV29-1; tentative D call: TRBD1 (6 bases). The clonotype comes from a human donor with non-small cell lung cancer who had a partial response to radiotherapy plus ipilimumab. Some clones in this sample may be carry-over from other donors' samples. CDR3 loop: CSVATGGGNTIYF. For the CDR3, the DNA is TGCAGCGTAGCGACAGGTGGTGGAAACACCATATATTTT.